The 21 T cell receptor beta chains below all came from one sample that was sequenced in a study of cytotoxic CD8 clonotypes in ibrutinib-treated CLL. The table came from immunoSEQ multiplex PCR; TCRdb's copy has only in-frame clones and leaves some out. Among about 160,000 clones listed, more than 65% were seen once. The source was PBMCs, collected after 12 months of ibrutinib treatment. Receptors were obtained from a human donor with chronic lymphocytic leukemia.

The chain has TRBV6-5 and TRBJ1-2, with D hard to call. The germline V and J ends were trimmed by 0 bases and 2 bases, with 4 bases remaining between them. This CDR3 is built from 13 residues. Germline V CDR1 and CDR2: MNHEY, SVGAGI. In nucleotides, the CDR3 is TGTGCCAGCAGTTACTCTTTGAACTATGGCTACACCTTC. Residues: CASSYSLNYGYTF.

The chain links TRBV6-5 to TRBJ1-3, with 7 bases lining up with TRBD1. V lost 6 bases to trimming and J lost 0 bases; unmatched junction nucleotides: 5. The germline gives CDR1 MNHEY, CDR2 SVGAGI. The CDR3 sequence is 15 residues long. Written as DNA, the CDR3 is TGTGCCAGCAGCCTGGGACAGAGCTCTGGAAACACCATATATTTT. Encoded protein: CASSLGQSSGNTIYF.

The J gene is TRBJ1-1, the V gene TRBV15, with no clear D. This CDR3 has 15 amino acids. Trimming pared 0 bases from V and 1 base from J, leaving 9 bases between. Germline assignment: CDR1 LNHNV and CDR2 YYDKDF (reference sequence). Here the CDR3 DNA reads TGTGCCACCAGCAGAGACCACGGGGAGAACACTGAAGCTTTCTTT. As protein: CATSRDHGENTEAFF.

Remarks on this clone: Other DNA sequences in the same sample also yield this CDR3. The chain is built from TRBV7-2 and TRBJ2-7, with D perhaps matching TRBD1 (5 bases). Trimming pared 1 base from V and 4 bases from J, leaving 11 bases between. Germline V lookup: CDR1 SGHTA, CDR2 FQGNSA. The CDR3 has 14 residues. The CDR3 DNA follows: TGTGCCAGCAGCTTAGGGGTAGGGGATTACGAGCAGTACTTC. Residues: CASSLGVGDYEQYF.

The gene calls are TRBV7-2 and TRBJ2-3; D unresolved. Trimming took off 5 bases at V and 2 bases at J, with 14 bases between the two ends. The germline V gene encodes CDR1 SGHTA and CDR2 FQGNSA. The CDR3 spans 15 residues. The CDR3 loop reads CASSPRQAPTDTQYF. DNA for the CDR3: TGTGCCAGCAGCCCTCGGCAGGCCCCCACAGATACGCAGTATTTT. The full variable domain, completed using reference TRBV7-2 and TRBJ2-3, is GAGVSQSPSNKVTEKGKDVELRCDPISGHTALYWYRQSLGQGLEFLIYFQGNSAPDKSGLPSDRFSAERTGGSVSTLTIQRTQQEDSAVYLCASSPRQAPTDTQYFGPGTRLTVL.

The gene calls are TRBV27 and TRBJ1-3, with a possible D match to TRBD1 (5 bases). Germline CDR1 is MNHEY and CDR2 is SMNVEV (reference sequence). V shed 6 bases and J shed 0 bases, with 12 bases lying between them. CDR3 length equals 15 residues. DNA of the CDR3: TGTGCCAGCAGCCCTGGGGGTAACTCTGGAAACACCATATATTTT. The encoded protein is CASSPGGNSGNTIYF.

The chain is built from TRBV7-5 and TRBJ2-7; TRBD2 is the table's D call and was not checked against the DNA. TRBV7-5 is a listed pseudogene. This CDR3 is built from 15 residues. CDR3 sequence: CVRRFRSLRAYEQYF. The CDR3 DNA sequence: TGTGTCAGAAGGTTTCGCAGTTTGAGGGCCTACGAGCAGTACTTC.

This clone was counted between two and nine times. The V gene is TRBV30, the J gene TRBJ1-1; 8 positions agree with TRBD1. V shed 8 bases and J 11 bases; nucleotides not matched to a gene: 16. This CDR3 has 13 amino acids. Germline CDR1 GTSNPN, CDR2 SVGIG (reference sequence). CDR3: CAGDKGQGLGAFF. Here the CDR3 DNA reads TGTGCCGGCGATAAAGGACAGGGACTGGGTGCTTTCTTT.

The chain links TRBV2 to TRBJ1-2, with D tentatively TRBD1 (6 bases). The V and J ends lost 6 bases and 2 bases respectively, with 10 bases between them. CDR1 is SNHLY, CDR2 FYNNEI, per germline. This CDR3 is 13 amino acids long. The CDR3 spells CASRGHLNYGYTF. The CDR3 bases are TGTGCCAGCAGGGGACACCTGAACTATGGCTACACCTTC. Based on the CDR3 plus reference TRBV2 and TRBJ1-2, the full variable domain is EPEVTQTPSHQVTQMGQEVILRCVPISNHLYFYWYRQILGQKVEFLVSFYNNEISEKSEIFDDQFSVERPDGSNFTLKIRSTKLEDSAMYFCASRGHLNYGYTFGSGTRLTVV.

The rearrangement joins TRBV6-1 to TRBJ2-4; unclear D gene. Germline-derived CDR1 and CDR2 are MNHNS and SASEGT. The V end was cut by 3 bases, the J end by 3 bases, with 9 bases between. The CDR3 extends over 14 amino acids. Here the CDR3 DNA reads TGTGCCAGCAGTGAGGGTCTAGTCAAAAACATTCAGTACTTC. Amino acid sequence: CASSEGLVKNIQYF.

V is TRBV28 and J is TRBJ1-1; D uncertain. Germline V gene lookup returns CDR1 MDHEN and CDR2 SYDVKM. The V end was cut by 3 bases, the J end by 2 bases, with 13 bases between. The CDR3 runs to 15 residues. The CDR3 spells CASSFLGSGNTEAFF. For the CDR3, the DNA is TGTGCCAGCAGTTTTCTGGGCAGTGGAAACACTGAAGCTTTCTTT.

This clone is a singleton in its sample. This sequence joins TRBV2 and TRBJ2-3; D could derive from TRBD1 or TRBD2 (5 bases each). This CDR3 is 12 amino acids long. Germline V lookup: CDR1 SNHLY, CDR2 FYNNEI. The ends were cut back, 8 bases at V and 7 bases at J, with 13 bases in the middle. CDR3 region: CASRGLDNTQYF. As DNA, the CDR3 is TGTGCCAGCCGGGGCCTAGACAATACGCAGTATTTT.

The gene calls are TRBV19 and TRBJ1-5, with D unclear. The CDR3 spans 12 residues. From germline, CDR1 is LNHDA and CDR2 SQIVND (reference sequence). Trimming cost V 7 bases and J 4 bases, with 8 bases left between them. The CDR3 DNA sequence: TGTGCCAGTACTGAAAATAATCAGCCCCAGCATTTT. It is translated as CASTENNQPQHF.

Turning to this clone: An end of the junction does not agree with germline; a read error may underlie this. The sample carries other DNA sequences with the same CDR3. The rearrangement links TRBV15 to TRBJ1-1; TRBD1 matches 7 bases. Germline V gene sequence: CDR1 LNHNV, CDR2 YYDKDF (reference sequence). The CDR3 has 15 amino acids. The CDR3 spells CATSRPRGAHAEAFF. CDR3 nucleotide sequence: TGTGCCACCAGCAGACCCAGGGGGGCGCATGCTGAGGCTTTCTTT.

This chain links TRBV25-1 with TRBJ2-1, with TRBD2 matching over 12 bases. The V gene's germline CDR1 is MGHDK and CDR2 SYGVNS. V was clipped by 4 bases and J by 2 bases; unmatched bases: 0. This CDR3 has 15 residues. CDR3 residues: CASSGTSGAYNEQFF. CDR3 DNA sequence: TGTGCCAGCAGTGGGACTAGCGGGGCCTACAATGAGCAGTTCTTC.

This rearrangement joins TRBV10-3 to TRBJ1-6, with 9 bases matching TRBD1. Germline values: CDR1 ENHRY, CDR2 SYGVKD. There are 14 residues in the CDR3. The ends lost 6 bases at V and 6 bases at J; junction bases unmatched: 3. CDR3 protein: CAISKDRGNSPLHF. The CDR3 coding sequence is TGTGCCATCAGCAAGGACAGGGGTAATTCACCCCTCCACTTT.

The genes are TRBV28 and TRBJ1-5; D gene ambiguous. Germline values: CDR1 MDHEN, CDR2 SYDVKM. V dropped 1 base and J dropped 6 bases, with 13 bases sitting between them. The CDR3 totals 15 residues. In DNA, the CDR3 is TGTGCCAGCAGTTTATTCTATCTTGCCGGTCAGCCCCAGCATTTT. Translating it yields CASSLFYLAGQPQHF.

This chain links TRBV5-4 with TRBJ1-3, with a weak D call TRBD1 (6 bases). The CDR3 covers 15 residues. Germline V CDR1 and CDR2: SGHNT, YYREEE (reference sequence). V gave up 1 base and J gave up 5 bases, with 13 bases separating them. CDR3 sequence: CASSLTGPYRNTIYF. CDR3 sequence (DNA): TGTGCCAGCAGCTTGACAGGGCCCTATCGAAACACCATATATTTT.

This chain joins TRBV7-9 and TRBJ2-7; 8 nucleotides line up with TRBD1. The CDR3 length is 18 residues. Germline V gene data show CDR1 as SEHNR and CDR2 as FQNEAQ (reference sequence). Trimming removed 6 bases from V and 2 bases from J; junction bases left unmatched: 18. The CDR3 DNA follows: TGTGCCAGCAGGAACAAAATCCACCGGGACAGGCAAACCTACGAGCAGTACTTC. Translating gives CASRNKIHRDRQTYEQYF.

The chain has TRBV19 and TRBJ2-7; tentatively, D is TRBD2 (5 bases). The CDR3 is 14 amino acids. Deletions cut 3 bases from V and 7 bases from J, with 16 bases between. CDR1 LNHDA and CDR2 SQIVND come from the germline V gene (reference sequence). CDR3 sequence: CASSMGAWTGEQYF. CDR3 nucleotides: TGTGCCAGTAGTATGGGAGCGTGGACGGGTGAGCAGTACTTC.

V gene TRBV28 combines with J gene TRBJ2-7; D ambiguous. From germline, CDR1 is MDHEN and CDR2 SYDVKM. The CDR3 has 13 amino acids. V shed 3 bases and J shed 0 bases, with 6 bases lying between them. CDR3 sequence (DNA): TGTGCCAGCAGTTTTTTAGGCTCCTACGAGCAGTACTTC. Translation gives CASSFLGSYEQYF.